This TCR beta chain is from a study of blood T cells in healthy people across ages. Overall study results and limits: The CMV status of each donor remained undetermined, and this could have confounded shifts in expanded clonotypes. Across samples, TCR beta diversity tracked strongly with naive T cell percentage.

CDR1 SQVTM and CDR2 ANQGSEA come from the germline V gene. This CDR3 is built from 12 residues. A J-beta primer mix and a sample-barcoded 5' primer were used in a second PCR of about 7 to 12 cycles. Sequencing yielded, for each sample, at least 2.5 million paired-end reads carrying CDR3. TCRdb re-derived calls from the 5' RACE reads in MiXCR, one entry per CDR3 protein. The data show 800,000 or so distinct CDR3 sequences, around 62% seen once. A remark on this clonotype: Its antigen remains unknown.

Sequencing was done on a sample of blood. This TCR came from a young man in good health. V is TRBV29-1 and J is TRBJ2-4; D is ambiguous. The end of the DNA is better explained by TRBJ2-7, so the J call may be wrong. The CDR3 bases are TGCAGCGTTGAAGTGGCCGCTACCGAGCAGTACTTC. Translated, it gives CSVEVAATEQYF.